This T cell receptor beta chain was identified in a study of patients and donors after allogeneic stem cell transplantation (dated by TCRdb to 2018 to 2020). Libraries were prepared through RT-PCR. TCRdb shows the sequencer as NextSeq 550. The public sequencing data were trimmed at Q25 with fastp and processed into clonotypes with MiXCR by TCRdb, which kept only in-frame beta chains. For every CDR3 protein sequence, its rows merge into one entry that carries the most common genes and DNA. This sample comprises 200,000 to 250,000 distinct CDR3 sequences, over 12% of them detected only once. The ten largest clones capture more than 9% of the sample. Reading the germline V gene gives CDR1 SGHRS and CDR2 YFSETQ. The CDR3 sequence holds 16 residues, the cysteine and phenylalanine included. CDR3 DNA is the only sequence kept; it has 48 bases, read in frame from the first base. V is shortened by 4 bases, J by 5 bases, and the region joining them spans 19 bases.

Worth noting for this clonotype: This clone's antigen is unknown. No per-base quality is available; no much larger clone lies one base away.

Recombination joined TRBV5-1 with TRBJ1-5, with the identity of the D gene unclear. This sequence was found in a human donor who was either an allogeneic HSCT recipient or a stem cell or donor lymphocyte infusion donor (not recorded which). It is not recorded whose cells these are; they may come from a transplant donor. Sequenced sample: blood, either unsorted or a sorted T cell fraction (not recorded which). DNA sequence: TGCGCCAGCAGCCCATCGGCGGGGTGGAAGGATCAGCCCCAGCATTTT. The resulting protein is CASSPSAGWKDQPQHF.